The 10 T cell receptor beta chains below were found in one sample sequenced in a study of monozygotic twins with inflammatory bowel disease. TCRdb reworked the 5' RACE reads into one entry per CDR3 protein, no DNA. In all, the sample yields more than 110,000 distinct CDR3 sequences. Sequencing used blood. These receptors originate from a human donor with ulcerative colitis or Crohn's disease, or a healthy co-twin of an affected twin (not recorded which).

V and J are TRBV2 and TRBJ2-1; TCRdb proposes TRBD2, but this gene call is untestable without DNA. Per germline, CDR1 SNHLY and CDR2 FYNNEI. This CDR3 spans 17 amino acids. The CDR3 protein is CASSPRLAGAGGDEQFF.

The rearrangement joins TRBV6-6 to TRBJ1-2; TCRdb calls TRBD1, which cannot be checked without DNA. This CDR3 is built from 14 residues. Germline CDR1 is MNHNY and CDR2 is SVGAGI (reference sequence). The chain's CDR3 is CASSYSPTGSGYTF.

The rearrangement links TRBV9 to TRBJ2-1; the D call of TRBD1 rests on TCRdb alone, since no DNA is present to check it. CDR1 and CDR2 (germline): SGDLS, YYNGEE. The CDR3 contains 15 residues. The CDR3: CASSVFPNRDNEQFF.

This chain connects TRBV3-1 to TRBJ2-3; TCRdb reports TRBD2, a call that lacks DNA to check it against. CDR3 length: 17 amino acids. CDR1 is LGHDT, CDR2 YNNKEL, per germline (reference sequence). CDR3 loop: CASSRLAGDMSTDTQYF.

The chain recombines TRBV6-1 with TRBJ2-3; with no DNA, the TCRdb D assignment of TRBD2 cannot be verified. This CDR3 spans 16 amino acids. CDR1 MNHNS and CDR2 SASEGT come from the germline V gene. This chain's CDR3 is CASSNIAGVVTDTQYF.

The CDR3 sequence: CASSLGSENTQYF. V is TRBV7-3 and J is TRBJ2-3. The length of the CDR3 is 13 residues. Germline CDR1 reads SGHTA; CDR2 reads FQGTGA.

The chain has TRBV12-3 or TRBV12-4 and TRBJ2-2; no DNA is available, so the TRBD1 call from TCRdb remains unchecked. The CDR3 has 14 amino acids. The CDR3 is CASRRTGEGGELFF.

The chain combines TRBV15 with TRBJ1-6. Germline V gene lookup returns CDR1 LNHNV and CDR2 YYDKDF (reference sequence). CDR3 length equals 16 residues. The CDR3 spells CATSPSEGSINSPLHF.

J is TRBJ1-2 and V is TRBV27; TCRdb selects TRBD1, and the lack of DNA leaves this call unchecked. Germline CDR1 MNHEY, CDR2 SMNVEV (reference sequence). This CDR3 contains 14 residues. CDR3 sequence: CASSLFQGSYGYTF.

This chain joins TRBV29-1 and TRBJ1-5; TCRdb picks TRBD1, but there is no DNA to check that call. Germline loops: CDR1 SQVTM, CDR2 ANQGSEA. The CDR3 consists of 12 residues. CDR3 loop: CSGGFSNQPQHF.